What follows are 17 T cell receptor beta chains derived from one specimen sequenced in a study of blood T cell repertoires in COVID-19. This table comes from immunoSEQ multiplex PCR, and its TCRdb copy is limited to in-frame clones, with some not included. This sample has around 230,000 clones; over 80% occur once, and the top ten carry 2.5% to 3%. The sample consisted of peripheral blood. The source is a woman in her seventies with active or convalescent COVID-19.

This chain uses TRBV5-8 with TRBJ1-1; 9 bases map to TRBD1. Germline V CDR1 and CDR2: SGHTS, YDEGEE. With 1 base clipped from V and 0 bases from J, the junction kept 7 bases outside the gene matches. The CDR3 covers 17 residues. The CDR3 here is CASSLLPGTGMNTEAFF. As DNA, the CDR3 is TGTGCCAGCAGCTTGCTTCCTGGGACAGGGATGAACACTGAAGCTTTCTTT.

This clone appeared once. V and J are TRBV3-1 (or the pseudogene TRBV3-2) and TRBJ1-3; tentatively, D is TRBD1 (6 bases). The V and J ends lost 4 bases and 0 bases respectively, with 22 bases between them. Germline-derived CDR1 and CDR2 are LGHDT and YNNKEL (reference sequence). The length of the CDR3 is 19 residues. CDR3 loop: CASSLGRQTGTSSGNTIYF. The CDR3 nucleotides are TGTGCCAGCAGCCTAGGTCGCCAAACAGGGACAAGCTCTGGAAACACCATATATTTT.

This clone was seen once. This chain links TRBV6-6 with TRBJ1-3, with a possible D match to TRBD1 (6 bases). The CDR3 spans 15 residues. V was clipped by 5 bases and J by 0 bases, with 11 bases between them. Germline V gene data show CDR1 as MNHNY and CDR2 as SVGAGI (reference sequence). CDR3 bases: TGTGCCAGCAGTACGACAGGTTTCTCTGGAAACACCATATATTTT. As protein: CASSTTGFSGNTIYF.

The chain is built from TRBV7-9 and TRBJ2-1, with TRBD2 as a possible D gene (5 bases). The ends were cut back, 3 bases at V and 6 bases at J, with 6 bases in the middle. The germline V gene encodes CDR1 SEHNR and CDR2 FQNEAQ (reference sequence). CDR3 length: 12 amino acids. CDR3 sequence: CASSFGINEQFF. The CDR3 DNA reads as TGTGCCAGCAGCTTCGGGATCAATGAGCAGTTCTTC.

The chain recombines TRBV5-1 with TRBJ2-7; 7 bases are a match to TRBD2. Losses at the gene ends were 3 bases for V and 6 bases for J; bases not matched to a gene: 6. Germline V gene sequence: CDR1 SGHRS, CDR2 YFSETQ. The CDR3 has 13 amino acids. The CDR3 coding sequence is TGCGCCAGCAGCTGGGGCTGGGGGGGCGAGCAGTACTTC. Translating it yields CASSWGWGGEQYF.

The chain combines TRBV20-1 with TRBJ2-6; maybe TRBD1 (5 bases). V shed 3 bases and J shed 4 bases, with 13 bases lying between them. The CDR3 loop spans 15 amino acids. Germline V gene lookup returns CDR1 DFQATT and CDR2 SNEGSKA (reference sequence). CDR3 sequence: CSASDGARGANVLTF. CDR3 sequence (DNA): TGCAGTGCTAGTGATGGGGCGCGGGGGGCCAACGTCCTGACTTTC.

V is TRBV27 and J is TRBJ2-1; possibly TRBD2 for D (6 bases). Trimming removed 1 base from V and 1 base from J, with 8 bases in between. Germline V gene lookup returns CDR1 MNHEY and CDR2 SMNVEV (reference sequence). The length of the CDR3 is 15 residues. The CDR3 here is CASSLFRGSYNEQFF. The CDR3 DNA follows: TGTGCCAGCAGTTTATTCCGGGGGTCCTACAATGAGCAGTTCTTC.

The rearrangement uses TRBV19 and TRBJ1-2; weak D call: TRBD1 (6 bases). Per the germline V gene, CDR1 is LNHDA and CDR2 is SQIVND (reference sequence). This CDR3 is built from 13 residues. V lost 5 bases and J 5 bases, leaving 12 bases between the germline ends. Written as DNA, the CDR3 is TGTGCCAGTAGTTTTGGGACACCTTATGGCTACACCTTC. Protein product: CASSFGTPYGYTF.

This rearrangement joins TRBV9 to TRBJ2-1; possibly TRBD1 for D (5 bases). Germline lookup yields CDR1 SGDLS and CDR2 YYNGEE. V gave up 0 bases and J gave up 7 bases, with 8 bases separating them. This CDR3 spans 13 amino acids. The CDR3 nucleotides are TGTGCCAGCAGCGTAGAGGGGAAGAATGAGCAGTTCTTC. Translated, it gives CASSVEGKNEQFF.

The genes are TRBV9 and TRBJ2-2, with 7 bases aligning to TRBD2. V dropped 4 bases and J dropped 6; count of bases not matched to a gene: 18. The CDR3 sequence is 18 residues long. From germline, CDR1 is SGDLS and CDR2 YYNGEE. The chain's CDR3 is CASSSTWTAGGYAGELFF. The CDR3 DNA is TGTGCCAGCAGCTCTACCTGGACGGCCGGGGGGTACGCCGGGGAGCTGTTTTTT.

Many counts were recorded for this clone. The V and J genes are TRBV28 and TRBJ1-1; no reliable D call. V was pared by 4 bases and J by 1 base, with 13 bases between. This CDR3 is 15 amino acids long. In germline, CDR1 is MDHEN, CDR2 SYDVKM. The CDR3 reads CASSSGVLRNTEAFF. The DNA of the CDR3 is TGTGCCAGCAGTTCCGGGGTCCTCCGGAACACTGAAGCTTTCTTT.

The CDR3 nucleotides are TGTGCCAGCAGTTCTGGGGGGTCGAGCTCCTACGAGCAGTACTTC. Translating gives CASSSGGSSSYEQYF. This sequence joins TRBV6-5 and TRBJ2-7; possibly TRBD2 for D (6 bases). The CDR3 length is 15 residues. Germline lookup yields CDR1 MNHEY and CDR2 SVGAGI. V gave up 4 bases and J gave up 0 bases, with 13 bases separating them.

This rearrangement joins TRBV29-1 to TRBJ1-1, with D uncertain. This CDR3 has 12 residues. V lost 7 bases to trimming and J lost 1 base, with 10 bases between them. Germline loops: CDR1 SQVTM, CDR2 ANQGSEA. Here the CDR3 reads CSGWRGNTEAFF. The CDR3 coding sequence is TGCAGCGGGTGGCGAGGGAACACTGAAGCTTTCTTT.

The chain combines TRBV7-3 with TRBJ1-6; TRBD1 aligns across 10 bases. Germline CDR1 is SGHTA and CDR2 is FQGTGA. The CDR3 loop spans 15 amino acids. J was trimmed by 11 bases and V by 6 bases; bases with no gene match: 10. For the CDR3, the DNA is TGTGCCAGCAGTGCCGGGACAGGGGCCCTCACACCCCTCCACTTT. Its translation: CASSAGTGALTPLHF.

Here the CDR3 reads CASSLPVVETQYF. CDR3 nucleotides: TGCGCCAGCAGCTTGCCAGTTGTAGAGACCCAGTACTTC. The chain recombines TRBV5-1 with TRBJ2-5, with D hard to call. The length of the CDR3 is 13 residues. The germline gives CDR1 SGHRS, CDR2 YFSETQ. V shed 1 base and J shed 4 bases, with 8 bases lying between them. The variable domain in full, completed from reference TRBV5-1 and TRBJ2-5, reads KAGVTQTPRYLIKTRGQQVTLSCSPISGHRSVSWYQQTPGQGLQFLFEYFSETQRNKGNFPGRFSGRQFSNSRSEMNVSTLELGDSALYLCASSLPVVETQYFGPGTRLLVL.

The rearrangement uses TRBV7-9 and TRBJ1-2, with unresolved D. The V gene's germline CDR1 is SEHNR and CDR2 FQNEAQ (reference sequence). The CDR3 has 12 residues. V shed 3 bases and J shed 4 bases, with 6 bases lying between them. CDR3: CASSFSLYGYTF. The CDR3 nucleotides read TGTGCCAGCAGCTTCTCTCTCTATGGCTACACCTTC.

The count of this clone is one. The chain joins TRBV3-1 (or the pseudogene TRBV3-2) to TRBJ2-6; 10 bases match TRBD1. V was pared by 4 bases and J by 3 bases, with 9 bases of the junction left unmatched. CDR1 is LGHDT and CDR2 is YNNKEL in the germline V gene (reference sequence). The CDR3 length is 18 residues. The CDR3 sequence is CASSPRTGGEGGANVLTF. For the CDR3, the DNA is TGTGCCAGCAGCCCGCGGACAGGGGGAGAGGGTGGGGCCAACGTCCTGACTTTC.